A single sample is the source of the 17 T cell receptor beta chains below, sequenced in a study of control samples from healthy donors and cancer patients. TCRdb keeps only in-frame clones here, not all; method: immunoSEQ multiplex PCR. The top ten clones hold about 2.6% of a sample with about 120,000 clones, over 90% of them seen once. Sequenced sample: blood. These receptors came from a man under 40 in good health.

The chain uses TRBV5-1 and TRBJ2-2; D gene uncertain. V lost 3 bases to trimming and J lost 2 bases, with 8 bases between them. CDR3 size: 14 residues. The germline V gene has CDR1 SGHRS and CDR2 YFSETQ. This chain's CDR3 is CASSSQGNTGELFF. The CDR3 DNA follows: TGCGCCAGCAGCTCACAAGGAAACACCGGGGAGCTGTTTTTT.

V and J are TRBV18 and TRBJ1-2, with TRBD1 as a possible D gene (5 bases). CDR1 KGHSH and CDR2 LQKENI come from the germline V gene. Trimming stripped 3 bases from V and 2 bases from J, with 13 bases between. This CDR3 comprises 15 residues. The DNA of the CDR3 is TGTGCCAGCTCACCTTCCGGGACTGCGAACTATGGCTACACCTTC. This translates into CASSPSGTANYGYTF.

The V gene is TRBV18, the J gene TRBJ2-2, with D hard to call. CDR3 size: 18 residues. The germline gives CDR1 KGHSH, CDR2 LQKENI. Trimming cost V 4 bases and J 2 bases, with 20 bases left between them. The CDR3 protein is CASSLTSDRATNTGELFF. Here the CDR3 DNA reads TGTGCCAGCTCACTAACCTCGGACCGGGCAACTAACACCGGGGAGCTGTTTTTT.

This sequence joins TRBV30 and TRBJ1-1, with D possibly TRBD1 on 6 matching bases. The CDR3 is 14 amino acids. Germline V gene lookup returns CDR1 GTSNPN and CDR2 SVGIG (reference sequence). Trimming removed 4 bases from V and 0 bases from J, with 12 bases in between. CDR3 residues: CAWTEGGMNTEAFF. In DNA form, the CDR3 reads TGTGCCTGGACCGAGGGGGGTATGAACACTGAAGCTTTCTTT. Using reference TRBV30 and TRBJ1-1 for the parts outside the CDR3, the full variable domain is SQTIHQWPATLVQPVGSPLSLECTVEGTSNPNLYWYRQAAGRGLQLLFYSVGIGQISSEVPQNLSASRPQDRQFILSSKKLLLSDSGFYLCAWTEGGMNTEAFFGQGTRLTVV.

This chain connects TRBV18 to TRBJ2-6; perhaps TRBD2 as D (6 bases). Germline V lookup: CDR1 KGHSH, CDR2 LQKENI. The CDR3 totals 18 residues. The V end lost 5 bases, the J end lost 3 bases, and 20 bases lay between the germline ends. The CDR3 DNA follows: TGTGCCAGCTCAGTCCTCCAGGGAGCGGGCATTGGGGCCAACGTCCTGACTTTC. Protein sequence: CASSVLQGAGIGANVLTF.

This chain uses TRBV29-1 with TRBJ2-1; 8 bases map to TRBD2. The CDR3 is 14 residues long. CDR1 and CDR2 from the germline V gene are SQVTM and ANQGSEA. Unmatched junction bases numbered 9, after V lost 7 bases and J lost 4 bases. The CDR3 region has the DNA TGCAGCGGTGCGTTAGCGGGGTTATACAATGAGCAGTTCTTC. This sequence encodes CSGALAGLYNEQFF.

CDR3 protein: CASSSTPTAATEAFF. CDR3 nucleotide sequence: TGCGCCAGCAGTTCTACACCGACAGCGGCGACTGAAGCTTTCTTT. V gene TRBV5-1 combines with J gene TRBJ1-1; D is possibly TRBD1 (5 bases). Germline CDR1 and CDR2: SGHRS and YFSETQ. V was cut by 5 bases and J by 5 bases, with 19 bases left in between. There are 15 residues in the CDR3.

The J gene is TRBJ2-5, the V gene TRBV7-8, with 12 bases that match TRBD2. From germline, CDR1 is SGHVS and CDR2 FQNEAQ. The CDR3 has 16 residues. After removal of 5 bases from V and 4 bases from J, the junction contained 8 bases not matched to a gene. The CDR3 spells CASSPRLAGATETQYF. The CDR3 nucleotides read TGTGCCAGCAGCCCCCGACTAGCGGGGGCGACAGAGACCCAGTACTTC.

This clone was seen once. The V and J genes are TRBV24-1 and TRBJ1-1; D is unresolved. The germline V gene has CDR1 KGHDR and CDR2 SFDVKD. Trimming removed 8 bases from V and 3 bases from J, with 9 bases in between. The CDR3 covers 12 residues. The CDR3 DNA reads as TGTGCCACCATGGTTTCGGACACTGAAGCTTTCTTT. Translation gives CATMVSDTEAFF.

This clone occurred a few times. V and J are TRBV19 and TRBJ1-5; no clear D. Looked up from germline, CDR1 is LNHDA and CDR2 is SQIVND (reference sequence). This CDR3 contains 13 residues. V was trimmed by 0 bases and J by 7 bases, leaving 7 bases between them. The CDR3 is CASSIEAWQPQHF. As DNA, the CDR3 is TGTGCCAGTAGTATAGAGGCCTGGCAGCCCCAGCATTTT.

The chain couples TRBV5-4 to TRBJ1-1; D perhaps matches TRBD1 (5 bases). V was pared by 3 bases and J by 5 bases, with 20 bases between. The germline V gene encodes CDR1 SGHNT and CDR2 YYREEE (reference sequence). This CDR3 is built from 16 residues. The CDR3 nucleotides are TGTGCCAGCAGCTCCCGTACGGCAGGGCTCGGAACTGAAGCTTTCTTT. Translating gives CASSSRTAGLGTEAFF.

This clone was picked up a small number of times. The rearrangement links TRBV21-1 to TRBJ2-3. TRBV21-1 is tagged as a pseudogene. This CDR3 has 16 amino acids. The CDR3 coding sequence is TGTGCCAGCAGCATACGGAGGGGGGTCCGGCTAGATACGCAGTATTTT. Encoded protein: CASSIRRGVRLDTQYF.

For the CDR3, the DNA is TGTGCCAGCAGTGAAGCGCACCAGGGCATGTACTATGGCTACACCTTC. Translation: CASSEAHQGMYYGYTF. The chain is built from TRBV2 and TRBJ1-2, with TRBD1 as a possible D gene (5 bases). V was pared by 0 bases and J by 3 bases, with 14 bases between. This CDR3 spans 16 amino acids. Germline lookup yields CDR1 SNHLY and CDR2 FYNNEI.

This clone was seen just once. The chain recombines TRBV2 with TRBJ2-3; D not resolved. The germline V gene encodes CDR1 SNHLY and CDR2 FYNNEI. The CDR3 is 13 residues long. The V gene lost 7 bases and the J gene lost 5 bases, with 13 bases spanning the gap. The CDR3 loop reads CASTSRGIDTQYF. The CDR3 nucleotides read TGTGCCAGCACCTCCCGTGGGATAGATACGCAGTATTTT. Supplemented by reference TRBV2 and TRBJ2-3, the full variable domain reads EPEVTQTPSHQVTQMGQEVILRCVPISNHLYFYWYRQILGQKVEFLVSFYNNEISEKSEIFDDQFSVERPDGSNFTLKIRSTKLEDSAMYFCASTSRGIDTQYFGPGTRLTVL.

V gene TRBV25-1 combines with J gene TRBJ1-5, with 7 positions matching TRBD1. The CDR3 is 13 amino acids. Per the germline V gene, CDR1 is MGHDK and CDR2 is SYGVNS. Trimming cost V 9 bases and J 4 bases; bases outside gene matches: 6. For the CDR3, the DNA is TGTGCCAGTAGAGGGGGCGCTAATCAGCCCCAGCATTTT. Amino acid sequence: CASRGGANQPQHF.

The CDR3 DNA sequence: TGTGCCAGCAGGAGGGAGTATAGCAATCAGCCCCAGCATTTT. Translated, it gives CASRREYSNQPQHF. The J gene is TRBJ1-5, the V gene TRBV28; D uncertain. With 6 bases removed from V and 0 bases from J, the gap between germline ends came to 9 bases. Germline CDR1 MDHEN, CDR2 SYDVKM. CDR3 length: 14 amino acids. Based on the CDR3 plus reference TRBV28 and TRBJ1-5, the full variable domain is DVKVTQSSRYLVKRTGEKVFLECVQDMDHENMFWYRQDPGLGLRLIYFSYDVKMKEKGDIPEGYSVSREKKERFSLILESASTNQTSMYLCASRREYSNQPQHFGDGTRLSIL.

The chain has TRBV13 and TRBJ2-4; 9 positions agree with TRBD1. V lost 1 base and J lost 7; bases outside the gene matches: 5. The CDR3 has 15 residues. The germline V gene encodes CDR1 PRHDT and CDR2 FYEKMQ (reference sequence). CDR3 sequence: CASSLAPDRGNIQYF. CDR3 nucleotide sequence: TGTGCCAGCAGCTTAGCCCCGGACAGGGGCAACATTCAGTACTTC.